A selection of T cell receptor beta chains follows, all from one sample in a study of T cells in localized non-small cell lung cancer. Measured with immunoSEQ multiplex PCR; TCRdb has only the in-frame clones, and not every one. The profile shows some 50,000 clones, 70% to 90% of them singletons. The source material was PBMCs, sampled before any cancer treatment. The receptors shown here come from a female donor with stage II lung adenocarcinoma. The CDR3 runs from the conserved cysteine through the conserved F or W. Each record gives: J gene, V gene, CDR3 protein.

J: TRBJ1-2
V: TRBV4-1
CDR3: CASSPPGGILSYGYTF

J: TRBJ2-3
V: TRBV4-1
CDR3: CASSQGGLAGGTDTQYF

J: TRBJ1-5
V: TRBV2
CDR3: CASRVDISNQPQHF

J: TRBJ1-2
V: TRBV5-1
CDR3: CASSLGTERNYGYTF

J: TRBJ2-3
V: TRBV29-1
CDR3: CSVPGGAGTDTQYF

J: TRBJ2-1
V: TRBV19
CDR3: CASSILGAREQFF

J: TRBJ1-5
V: TRBV7-9
CDR3: CASSLAGVNQPQHF

J: TRBJ1-5
V: TRBV7-8
CDR3: CASSLAAATSQPQHF

J: TRBJ2-1
V: TRBV11-3
CDR3: CASSPGQGVTISYNEQFF

J: TRBJ2-5
V: TRBV5-8
CDR3: CASSLVYGTGAQETQYF

J: TRBJ1-1
V: TRBV9
CDR3: CASSLSTGTEAFF

J: TRBJ2-1
V: TRBV4-1
CDR3: CASSHLDNEQFF

J: TRBJ2-4
V: TRBV4-1
CDR3: CASSQMGGSAKNIQYF